This T cell receptor (beta chain) was recorded in a study of cytomegalovirus exposure and HLA in healthy donors (dated by TCRdb to about 2017). In the study overall: In an earlier analysis of about 560 of the donors, less than 350 Gb of sequence data and 100 million or so unique TCR beta sequences from 180 million or so T cells were reported. To predict cytomegalovirus infection status, the study brought together high-throughput TCR immunosequencing, statistical association of individual TCRs with disease status, and machine learning. An early release that covered more than 550 HLA-typed donors contained approximately 320 gigabases of sequencing data and 65 million to 100 million unique TCR sequences. All discovery cohort repertoires had been generated on a single sequencing platform. HLA typing covered class I and class II loci at four-digit resolution. The study aimed to test whether signatures of past pathogen exposure could be identified by cataloging public T cell receptors. Along with the roughly 670-subject first cohort, a separate validation cohort of around 110 different subjects was used. Typing coverage differed by locus: A, B, C, DRB1 and DQB1 were typed in roughly 620-630 donors, DQA1 in 522, DPA1 in around 600, and DPB1 in 400 to 490. Among about 360 genotyped donors of the cohort, an average of about 240,000 unique TCR beta nucleotide sequences were sequenced per donor, roughly 20% of them non-productive. An earlier analysis of around 540 of the donors applied high-throughput TCR beta sequencing to assess whether each TCR beta V gene segment acted as functional or pseudogenic. Donor age, sex, ethnicity and CMV serostatus were compiled together with the repertoire data. Rather than drawing on any new phenotypic data, the later analysis identified candidate immune exposures from TCR beta sequences and the way those sequences occurred across donors. Genome-wide SNP genotypes for about 60% of the roughly 670 donors were used in a later genetic analysis, which treated that subset as a discovery cohort. To study patterns of TCR occurrence, a later analysis re-analyzed previously published TCR beta repertoires from under 750 donors and added high-resolution HLA genotyping. Among the roughly 380 genotyped donors, approximately 77% belonged to the genetic ancestry cluster associated with self-reported Caucasian donors. The study used immunosequencing to profile the T cell repertoires of several hundred subjects and linked those repertoires to cytomegalovirus serostatus. Because of strong linkage in the cohort, a handful of DR-DQ haplotypes were treated as single units for association and clustering. General study outcomes and caveats: In a later analysis, most CMV-associated TCR beta chains were found to appear HLA-restricted, with HLA associations seemingly driven largely by CMV exposure. Roughly uniform sequencing depth across donors was assumed in presence/absence analyses, although this assumption may not hold. An earlier analysis of 450 to 750 of the donors showed that most TCR beta V segments appeared in productive rearrangements either about 87% or about 30% of the time, which broadly matched IMGT annotations. According to a later analysis, parvovirus B19, influenza, CMV and Epstein-Barr virus appeared linked to several top co-occurrence clusters. Correlated functional status among segregating V segments might reflect linkage disequilibrium, but an unknown experimental factor could not be ruled out. A later analysis found that HLA-associated TCR beta chains were more clonally expanded and had lower generation probabilities than equally common non-associated chains. A total of 150 or so TCR beta chains were listed by the study as associated with cytomegalovirus. A later genetic analysis associated a missense DCLRE1C variant with V-gene and J-gene trimming of TCR beta chains, and an independent cohort replicated the association. Across donors, most TCR sequences were observed very rarely, whereas some public TCRs were present in many individuals. A later genetic analysis reported fewer N-insertions in productive TCRs among donors in an Asian-associated ancestry cluster than the 666-donor mean. For the cohort, immune exposure information was limited to CMV serostatus. Because counts were too low, 15 to 20 rarely observed V segments, including chromosome 9 orphons, were excluded from the earlier analysis of 587 of the donors. According to a later analysis, TCR association rates differed among HLA loci, with DRB1 alleles showing the most associated TCRs and HLA-C alleles showing the fewest. According to the authors, the approach could potentially be generalized to other disease states and immunological phenotypes. This cohort had only TCR beta chains sequenced, and the lack of alpha or paired-chain data limited which features could be detected. In vitro tests confirmed that a few of the cytomegalovirus-associated TCR beta chains recognize cytomegalovirus antigens. A cluster of highly shared sequence variants was judged likely to represent a technical artifact of the sequencing pipeline. A further reported finding was that TCR beta sequences accurately predicted the HLA-A and HLA-B alleles for most subjects in the first cohort. When HLA alleles, especially DR and DQ, strongly co-occurred, attributing TCR associations to individual alleles was difficult. In a later analysis, around 17,000 TCR beta sequences were associated with specific HLA alleles at a false discovery rate of 0.05. The classifier was reported to diagnose cytomegalovirus status with high specificity and sensitivity in both the original and validation cohorts. Because some donors lacked HLA typing at each locus, the association tests relied only on the typed subset.

Regarding this clone: Its antigen remains unidentified. Base qualities are not provided; no much larger clone lies one nucleotide away.

The cohort comprised 670 or so healthy bone marrow donors. At the time of sampling, all cohort members were nominally healthy, though unrecorded immune exposures were likely present. The donor tested CMV seronegative and was one of the 352 seronegative cohort members. A peripheral blood sample was provided by each donor, and peripheral blood mononuclear cells were used for TCR beta sequencing. Genomic DNA was extracted from the blood cell samples with the Qiagen DNeasy Blood Extraction Kit. The library was obtained by the immunoSEQ multiplex PCR assay. For the multiplex PCR, a mixture combining 60 forward primers for TCR Vbeta segments and 13 reverse primers for TCR Jbeta segments was used. The CDR3 region of rearranged TCR beta genes was amplified from genomic DNA with a multiplex PCR assay. Amplified TCR beta libraries were sequenced as 87-base-pair reads on the Illumina HiSeq System. On the study's bioinformatics: In a later analysis, tens of millions of unique TCR beta chains were counted across the roughly 610 repertoires, and around 11 million of these chains were shared by at least two donors. To remove PCR and sequencing errors, raw reads were error-corrected and collapsed into unique sequences using a nearest-neighbor algorithm that merged closely related sequences. To assign V, D and J gene segments, CDR3 sequences were aligned to IMGT reference sequences. For a sequence to be retained, at least a six-nucleotide match to both a V gene segment and a J gene segment was required. Rearrangements were called productive when the CDR3 lacked stop codons and stayed in frame with V and J; all others were non-productive. Following IMGT convention, CDR3 was defined as the stretch from the second conserved V-encoded cysteine up to the conserved J-encoded phenylalanine. The earlier analysis of about 590 of the donors excluded sequences that lacked an unambiguous match to a single V gene segment. In an earlier analysis of 587 of the donors, V segments were called functional above 56.7% productive rearrangements and were called segregating when the between-donor standard deviation exceeded 5%. To diagnose cytomegalovirus status from the catalog of TCR beta chain sequences, a statistical classification framework was built. In a later analysis, TCR nucleotide sequences were compared against IMGT/GENE-DB human TR gene sequences so that V and J genes could be assigned. The TCRdist pipeline was used in a later analysis to assign CDR3 sequences and most-parsimonious VDJ recombination scenarios. In a later analysis, each TCR beta chain was defined by its CDR3 amino acid sequence together with its V-gene family, and reads without a unique V-gene family were excluded. A later analysis removed over 500 highly shared, low-generation-probability nucleotide sequences to deal with suspected cross-contamination and a sequencing artifact. In a later analysis, a clonal expansion index for each public chain was calculated from normalized within-repertoire ranks of inferred template counts. Generation probabilities in a later analysis came from a VDJ recombination model fitted to out-of-frame rearrangements, and those results were checked against IGoR. A later analysis scored TCR-TCR, TCR-HLA and TCR-CMV co-occurrence with hypergeometric tests, applying a repertoire-size bias correction to TCR pairs. In a later analysis, false discovery rates were estimated by permuting HLA or CMV assignments 20 times. In a later analysis, co-occurring TCRs were grouped using DBSCAN, and TCRdist sequence similarity was added for clustering within HLA-allele-positive subsets. Repertoires with fewer than 30,000 or more than 120,000 public chains, plus five repertoires with anomalous nucleotide sharing, were excluded from co-occurrence clustering. TCRdb limited this immuneACCESS table to in-frame rearrangements with V and J called. A share of clones is missing; checked studies link under half to unresolved V genes, and the rest is unexplained. The V and J calls and clone size are taken from that table; D and trimming were inferred from the DNA. The sample table shows over 150,000 clones, and roughly 79% are seen once. The leading ten clones occupy roughly 13% of the sample.

Material: PBMCs. The clonotype comes from a woman in her fifties or sixties in good health and CMV-seronegative.

The sequenced DNA is TGTGCCAGCAGTTCTGACAGGGGTTGGACAGATACGCAGTATTTT. Its product reads: CASSSDRGWTDTQYF. The chain uses TRBV2 and TRBJ2-3; the central 8 bases match TRBD1. CDR1 and CDR2 are read off the germline V gene as SNHLY and FYNNEI. The CDR3 measures 15 amino acids from cysteine to phenylalanine. Kept here is only the CDR3 DNA, which spans 45 bases and is read in frame from base 1. V has 5 bases trimmed and J has 3 bases trimmed; junction bases matching no gene number 7.